Given below is one T cell receptor (beta chain) in context. Using immunoSEQ multiplex PCR, the repertoire was profiled, and TCRdb retains in-frame clones only, with some absent. The sample shows 300,000 to 400,000 clones, approximately 90% of them seen only once. While infection was still active, Seattle patients were enrolled and then followed longitudinally. This sample is drawn from a study of blood T cell repertoires in COVID-19. Overall study context: Samples taken during acute and convalescent COVID-19 were collected in the United States, Italy and Spain. In each case, the material was cDNA or gDNA derived from T cells, B-cell-depleted T cells, or PBMCs.

Sequenced material: peripheral blood. The clonotype originates from a man aged 25 to 45 with COVID-19, enrolled during active disease.

Here the CDR3 reads CASSPLADQETQYF. In DNA, the CDR3 is TGTGCCAGCTCACCACTAGCAGATCAAGAGACCCAGTACTTC. V usage is TRBV18 and J usage is TRBJ2-5; D gene ambiguous. Germline loops: CDR1 KGHSH, CDR2 LQKENI. Trimming took 1 base from V and 2 from J, leaving 8 bases between them. This CDR3 comprises 14 residues.